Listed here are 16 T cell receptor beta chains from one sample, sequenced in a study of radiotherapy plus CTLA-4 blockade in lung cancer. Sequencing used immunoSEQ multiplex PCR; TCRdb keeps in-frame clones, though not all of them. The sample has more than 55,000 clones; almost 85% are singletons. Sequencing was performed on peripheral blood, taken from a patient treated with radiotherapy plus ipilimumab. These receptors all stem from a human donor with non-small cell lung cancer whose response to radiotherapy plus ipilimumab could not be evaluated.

The CDR3 DNA is TGTGCCTGGAATAGGGGGACGAACACCGGGGAGCTGTTTTTT. Translated, it gives CAWNRGTNTGELFF. The V gene is TRBV30, the J gene TRBJ2-2; tentatively, D is TRBD1 (6 bases). The germline V and J ends were trimmed by 4 bases and 0 bases, with 9 bases remaining between them. The germline CDR1 and CDR2 sequences are GTSNPN and SVGIG (reference sequence). The CDR3 is 14 residues long.

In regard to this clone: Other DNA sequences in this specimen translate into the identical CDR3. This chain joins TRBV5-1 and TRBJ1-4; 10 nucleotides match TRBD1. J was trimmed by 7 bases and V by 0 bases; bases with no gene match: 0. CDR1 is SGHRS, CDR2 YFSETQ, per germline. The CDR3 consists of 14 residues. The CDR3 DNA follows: TGCGCCAGCAGCTTGGGGGACAGGGGTGAAAAACTGTTTTTT. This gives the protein CASSLGDRGEKLFF.

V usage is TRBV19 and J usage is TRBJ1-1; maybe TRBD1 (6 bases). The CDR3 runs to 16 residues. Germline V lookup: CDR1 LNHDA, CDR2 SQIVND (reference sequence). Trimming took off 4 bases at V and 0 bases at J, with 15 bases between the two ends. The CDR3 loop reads CASSNRPDSLNTEAFF. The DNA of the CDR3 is TGTGCCAGTAGTAATCGTCCGGACAGTTTGAACACTGAAGCTTTCTTT.

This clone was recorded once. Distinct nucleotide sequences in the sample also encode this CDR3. CDR3 amino acids: CASRTGGDTQYF. Written as DNA, the CDR3 is TGTGCCAGCCGAACAGGGGGAGATACGCAGTATTTT. V gene TRBV27 combines with J gene TRBJ2-3; 8 nucleotides line up with TRBD1. Germline lookup yields CDR1 MNHEY and CDR2 SMNVEV (reference sequence). V gave up 8 bases and J gave up 5 bases; unmatched junction bases: 3. The CDR3 consists of 12 residues.

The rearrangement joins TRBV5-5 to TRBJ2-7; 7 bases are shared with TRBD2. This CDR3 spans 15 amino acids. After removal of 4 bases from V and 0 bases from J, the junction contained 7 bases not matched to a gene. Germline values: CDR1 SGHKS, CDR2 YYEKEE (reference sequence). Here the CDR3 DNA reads TGTGCCAGCAGCAGCCTGGGGGGGGGCTCCTACGAGCAGTACTTC. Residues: CASSSLGGGSYEQYF. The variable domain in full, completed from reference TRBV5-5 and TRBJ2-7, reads DAGVTQSPTHLIKTRGQQVTLRCSPISGHKSVSWYQQVLGQGPQFIFQYYEKEERGRGNFPDRFSARQFPNYSSELNVNALLLGDSALYLCASSSLGGGSYEQYFGPGTRLTVT.

Written as DNA, the CDR3 is TGTGCCAGCAGCTTAAACACCGGGACAGGTGGCAATGAGCAGTTCTTC. Translated, it gives CASSLNTGTGGNEQFF. The rearrangement joins TRBV5-4 to TRBJ2-1, with 8 bases fitting TRBD1. J lost 6 bases, V lost 2 bases, and 10 bases had no gene match. Germline V lookup: CDR1 SGHNT, CDR2 YYREEE (reference sequence). CDR3 length: 16 residues.

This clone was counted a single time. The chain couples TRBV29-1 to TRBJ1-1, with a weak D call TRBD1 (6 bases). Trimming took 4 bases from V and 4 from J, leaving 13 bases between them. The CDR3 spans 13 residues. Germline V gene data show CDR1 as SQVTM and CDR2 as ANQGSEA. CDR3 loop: CSVGVGGATEAFF. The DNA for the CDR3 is TGCAGCGTTGGGGTCGGGGGGGCCACTGAAGCTTTCTTT.

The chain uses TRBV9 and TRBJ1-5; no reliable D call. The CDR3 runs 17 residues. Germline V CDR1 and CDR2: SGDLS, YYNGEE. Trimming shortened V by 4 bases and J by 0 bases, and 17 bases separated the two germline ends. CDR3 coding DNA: TGTGCCAGCAGCCATAAGCCGGGTTCCCTTAGCAATCAGCCCCAGCATTTT. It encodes CASSHKPGSLSNQPQHF.

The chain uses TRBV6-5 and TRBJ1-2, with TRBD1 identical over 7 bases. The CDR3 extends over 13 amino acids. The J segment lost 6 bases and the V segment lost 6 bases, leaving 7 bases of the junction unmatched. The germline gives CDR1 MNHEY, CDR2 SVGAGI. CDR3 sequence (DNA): TGTGCCAGCAGGGCGACAGGGCGGGATGGCTACACCTTC. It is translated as CASRATGRDGYTF.

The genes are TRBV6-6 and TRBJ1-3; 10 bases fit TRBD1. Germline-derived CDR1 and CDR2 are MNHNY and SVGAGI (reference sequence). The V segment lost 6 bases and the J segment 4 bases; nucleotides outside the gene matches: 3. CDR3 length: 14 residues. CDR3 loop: CASRRQGAGNTIYF. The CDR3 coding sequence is TGTGCCAGCAGGAGACAGGGGGCAGGAAACACCATATATTTT.

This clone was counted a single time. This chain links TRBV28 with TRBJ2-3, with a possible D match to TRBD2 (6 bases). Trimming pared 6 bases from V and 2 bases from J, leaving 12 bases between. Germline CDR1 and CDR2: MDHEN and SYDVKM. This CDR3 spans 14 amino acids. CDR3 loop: CASRDGGNTDTQYF. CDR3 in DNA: TGTGCCAGCAGGGATGGCGGGAACACAGATACGCAGTATTTT.

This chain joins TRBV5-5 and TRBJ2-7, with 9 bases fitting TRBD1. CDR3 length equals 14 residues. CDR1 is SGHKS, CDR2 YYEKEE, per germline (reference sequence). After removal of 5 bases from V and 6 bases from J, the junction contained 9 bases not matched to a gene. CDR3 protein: CASSVGTGPIEQYF. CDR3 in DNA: TGTGCCAGCAGTGTTGGGACAGGGCCGATCGAGCAGTACTTC.

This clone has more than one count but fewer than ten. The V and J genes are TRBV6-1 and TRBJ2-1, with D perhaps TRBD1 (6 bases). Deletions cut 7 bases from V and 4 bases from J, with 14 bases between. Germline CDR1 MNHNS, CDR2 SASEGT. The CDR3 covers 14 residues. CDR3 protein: CASTVLQGYNEQFF. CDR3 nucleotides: TGTGCCAGCACGGTCCTTCAGGGGTACAATGAGCAGTTCTTC.

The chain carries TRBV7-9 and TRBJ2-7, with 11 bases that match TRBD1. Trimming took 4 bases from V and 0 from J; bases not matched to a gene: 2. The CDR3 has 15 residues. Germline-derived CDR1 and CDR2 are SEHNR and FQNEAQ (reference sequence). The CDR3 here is CASSWGTGGSYEQYF. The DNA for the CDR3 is TGTGCCAGCAGCTGGGGGACAGGGGGCTCCTACGAGCAGTACTTC.

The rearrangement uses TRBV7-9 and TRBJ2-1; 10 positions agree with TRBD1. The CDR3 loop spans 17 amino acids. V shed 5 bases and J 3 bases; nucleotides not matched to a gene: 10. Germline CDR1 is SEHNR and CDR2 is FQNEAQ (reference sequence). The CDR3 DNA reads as TGTGCCAGCAGCCCTAGGACAGGGGGATCGCGCTACAATGAGCAGTTCTTC. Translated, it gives CASSPRTGGSRYNEQFF.

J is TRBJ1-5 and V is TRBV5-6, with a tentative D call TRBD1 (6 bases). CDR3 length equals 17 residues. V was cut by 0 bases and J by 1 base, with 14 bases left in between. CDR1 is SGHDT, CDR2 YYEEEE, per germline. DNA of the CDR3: TGTGCCAGCAGCTTGGCGGCGGGGGCGAGGAGCAATCAGCCCCAGCATTTT. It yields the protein CASSLAAGARSNQPQHF.